The 13 T cell receptor beta chains in this list originate from one sample, sequenced in a study of blood T cell repertoires in COVID-19. This table comes from immunoSEQ multiplex PCR, and its TCRdb copy is limited to in-frame clones, with some not included. The sample has some 280,000 clones, about 82% seen once. Sequenced: peripheral blood. These receptors were obtained from a woman aged 45-65 years with active or convalescent COVID-19.

The gene calls are TRBV5-1 and TRBJ1-5, with 7 bases that match TRBD1. The V gene end was trimmed by 4 bases and the J gene end by 4 bases; junction bases not matched to a gene: 5. The V gene's germline CDR1 is SGHRS and CDR2 YFSETQ. The CDR3 is 14 residues long. The CDR3 sequence is CASSPGQTNQPQHF. The CDR3 DNA reads TGCGCCAGCAGCCCGGGACAGACTAATCAGCCCCAGCATTTT.

The V and J genes are TRBV27 and TRBJ2-3; D possibly corresponds to TRBD2 (5 bases). Germline CDR1 MNHEY, CDR2 SMNVEV (reference sequence). The CDR3 has 15 residues. Trimming pared 5 bases from V and 2 bases from J, leaving 14 bases between. CDR3 nucleotide sequence: TGTGCCAGCAGTCCCACGGTCGGGGACACAGATACGCAGTATTTT. Amino acid sequence: CASSPTVGDTDTQYF.

CDR3 DNA: TGTGCCAGCAGCATTACTACAGGGGCTCATGAGCAGTTCTTC. Translation: CASSITTGAHEQFF. The chain combines TRBV7-8 with TRBJ2-1, with 7 nucleotides matching TRBD1. The germline V gene encodes CDR1 SGHVS and CDR2 FQNEAQ. With V trimmed by 5 bases and J by 8 bases, 9 bases remained unmatched. The CDR3 length is 14 residues.

V usage is TRBV7-8 and J usage is TRBJ2-3, with a tentative D call TRBD1 (6 bases). This CDR3 is built from 15 residues. V was pared by 1 base and J by 0 bases, with 8 bases between. The germline gives CDR1 SGHVS, CDR2 FQNEAQ. The CDR3 coding sequence is TGTGCCAGCAGCTTAGTGGACAGAAGCACAGATACGCAGTATTTT. Amino acids: CASSLVDRSTDTQYF.

The chain is built from TRBV2 and TRBJ1-2; D is perhaps TRBD1 (6 bases). V was pared by 7 bases and J by 1 base, with 10 bases between. Per the germline V gene, CDR1 is SNHLY and CDR2 is FYNNEI. The CDR3 length is 13 residues. The CDR3 spells CASKTGNNYGYTF. In nucleotides, the CDR3 is TGTGCCAGCAAAACAGGGAATAACTATGGCTACACCTTC. The whole variable domain, filled in from reference TRBV2 and TRBJ1-2, reads EPEVTQTPSHQVTQMGQEVILRCVPISNHLYFYWYRQILGQKVEFLVSFYNNEISEKSEIFDDQFSVERPDGSNFTLKIRSTKLEDSAMYFCASKTGNNYGYTFGSGTRLTVV.

The chain is built from TRBV6-4 and TRBJ1-6; maybe TRBD1 (6 bases). Germline CDR1 reads MRHNA; CDR2 reads SNTAGT. Between the trimmed V and J ends, which lost 5 bases and 7 bases, there was a span of 15 bases. The CDR3 spans 15 residues. The CDR3 sequence is CASSSDSQANSPLHF. CDR3 nucleotides: TGTGCCAGCAGTTCGGACAGTCAAGCCAATTCACCCCTCCACTTT.

The chain uses TRBV28 and TRBJ1-5, with D hard to call. CDR1 is MDHEN, CDR2 SYDVKM, per germline. V gave up 8 bases and J gave up 8 bases, with 4 bases separating them. CDR3 length: 9 residues. CDR3 DNA sequence: TGTGCCAGCGGAGAGCCCCAGCATTTT. Its translation: CASGEPQHF.

The CDR3 coding sequence is TGTGCCAGCAGCCTGAGGCCCTACGAGCAGTACTTC. Its translation: CASSLRPYEQYF. This chain uses TRBV5-6 with TRBJ2-7; D unclear. With 4 bases removed from V and 2 bases from J, the gap between germline ends came to 7 bases. This CDR3 is 12 amino acids long. CDR1 and CDR2 from the germline V gene are SGHDT and YYEEEE.

J is TRBJ2-6 and V is TRBV7-2; D perhaps matches TRBD1 (6 bases). Looked up from germline, CDR1 is SGHTA and CDR2 is FQGNSA. Trimming took off 6 bases at V and 4 bases at J, with 16 bases between the two ends. The CDR3 runs 16 residues. DNA of the CDR3: TGTGCCAGCAGTGGGGCAGGGGTTTCCGGGGCCAACGTCCTGACTTTC. Residues: CASSGAGVSGANVLTF.

The CDR3 reads CASSSPGLAVEQYF. The CDR3 coding sequence is TGTGCCAGCAGTTCCCCGGGACTAGCGGTCGAGCAGTACTTC. The chain links TRBV28 to TRBJ2-7; 11 nucleotides agree with TRBD2. V dropped 4 bases and J dropped 6; count of bases not matched to a gene: 5. The CDR3 spans 14 residues. Germline values: CDR1 MDHEN, CDR2 SYDVKM.

The V call is TRBV2, the J call TRBJ2-3; 9 nucleotides match TRBD2. V was pared by 3 bases and J by 3 bases, with 7 bases of the junction left unmatched. This CDR3 region has 16 residues. Germline lookup yields CDR1 SNHLY and CDR2 FYNNEI. Here the CDR3 DNA reads TGTGCCAGCAGTGATGGCGGGGGGGGGCGGACAGATACGCAGTATTTT. Translation: CASSDGGGGRTDTQYF.

This chain uses TRBV2 with TRBJ2-5, with a weak D call TRBD2 (5 bases). The CDR3 has 13 amino acids. V lost 4 bases and J lost 1, with 7 bases in between. The germline CDR1 and CDR2 sequences are SNHLY and FYNNEI. CDR3: CASSVLAQETQYF. CDR3 DNA sequence: TGTGCCAGCAGTGTTCTAGCCCAAGAGACCCAGTACTTC.

In this sample, this clone turned up once. This chain connects TRBV6-1 to TRBJ1-2; 8 bases map to TRBD1. With V trimmed by 4 bases and J by 5 bases, 12 bases remained unmatched. The V gene's germline CDR1 is MNHNS and CDR2 SASEGT. This CDR3 has 16 amino acids. This chain's CDR3 is CASSVGVGGQAYGYTF. CDR3 in DNA: TGTGCCAGCAGTGTGGGGGTGGGGGGACAGGCGTATGGCTACACCTTC.